These T cell receptor beta chains were read from a single sample in a study of OX40 agonist ivuxolimab in advanced cancers. The method was immunoSEQ multiplex PCR; TCRdb's version includes in-frame clones alone and lacks a portion of them. The table has over 35,000 clones, 89% seen once; the top ten hold 0.55% to 0.6%. Sequenced material: CD4+ or CD8+ T cells sorted from blood, taken in a trial of the OX40 agonist ivuxolimab. The receptors come from an adult with an advanced solid tumor such as melanoma, head and neck, liver or kidney cancer. The CDR3 runs from the conserved cysteine through the conserved F or W. A D gene is named only where the DNA matches it firmly. The size of a clone is reported for some rows only, either as once, few or many, or as a class for expanded clones.

abundance | d_gene | len | j_gene | v_gene | CDR3aa | CDR3nt
few | NA | 13 | TRBJ1-6 | TRBV5-1 | CASSWTANSPLHF | TGCGCCAGCAGCTGGACGGCTAATTCACCCCTCCACTTT
NA | NA | 15 | TRBJ1-5 | TRBV4-3 | CASSQEWGYNQPQHF | TGCGCCAGCAGCCAAGAGTGGGGATACAATCAGCCCCAGCATTTT
NA | TRBD1 | 13 | TRBJ1-4 | TRBV7-9 | CASSLEQGGKLFF | TGTGCCAGCAGCTTAGAACAGGGGGGAAAACTGTTTTTT
NA | TRBD2 | 14 | TRBJ2-3 | TRBV18 | CASSPPGLAGVTSF | TGTGCCAGCTCACCACCGGGACTAGCGGGGGTAACCAGCTTT
NA | TRBD1 | 12 | TRBJ2-7 | TRBV13 | CASGQGRGEQYF | TGTGCCAGCGGACAGGGTCGAGGCGAGCAGTACTTC
NA | NA | 15 | TRBJ2-7 | TRBV5-1 | CASSFITGKSDEQYF | TGCGCCAGCAGCTTCATTACAGGGAAGTCGGACGAGCAGTACTTC
NA | TRBD1 | 16 | TRBJ1-3 | TRBV5-1 | CASSLQGPSSGNTIYF | TGCGCCAGCAGCTTACAGGGGCCAAGCTCTGGAAACACCATATATTTT
NA | TRBD2 | 16 | TRBJ2-4 | TRBV11-2 | CASRDGGGVAKNIQYF | TGTGCCAGCCGGGATGGCGGGGGGGTAGCCAAAAACATTCAGTACTTC
NA | TRBD2 | 16 | TRBJ2-5 | TRBV7-2 | CASSTTSGGPRETQYF | TGTGCCAGCAGCACGACTAGCGGGGGCCCTCGGGAGACCCAGTACTTC
NA | TRBD1 | 17 | TRBJ2-2 | TRBV19 | CASSIARTGGVIGELFF | TGTGCCAGTAGTATAGCCCGGACAGGGGGCGTTATCGGGGAGCTGTTTTTT
NA | NA | 16 | TRBJ1-1 | TRBV7-2 | CASSLSAGVARAEAFF | TGTGCCAGCAGCTTATCGGCAGGGGTAGCCAGGGCTGAAGCTTTCTTT
once | TRBD1 | 14 | TRBJ2-7 | TRBV2 | CASSGTGGSYEQYF | TGTGCCAGCAGTGGGACAGGGGGATCCTACGAGCAGTACTTC
NA | TRBD1 | 13 | TRBJ1-1 | TRBV6-6 | CASSYTGETEAFF | TGTGCCAGCAGTTACACAGGGGAGACTGAAGCTTTCTTT
NA | NA | 14 | TRBJ1-2 | TRBV2 | CASSEETALYGYTF | TGTGCCAGCAGTGAGGAGACAGCCCTCTATGGCTACACCTTC
NA | NA | 14 | TRBJ2-2 | TRBV6-5 | CASSLGGDTGELFF | TGTGCCAGCAGTCTCGGGGGAGACACCGGGGAGCTGTTTTTT
NA | NA | 13 | TRBJ1-1 | TRBV6-1 | CASSERGDTEAFF | TGTGCCAGCAGTGAACGGGGGGACACTGAAGCTTTCTTT
NA | NA | 16 | TRBJ1-5 | TRBV30 | CAWSNSGRGSNQPQHF | TGTGCCTGGAGTAATAGCGGCAGGGGAAGCAATCAGCCCCAGCATTTT
NA | NA | 15 | TRBJ1-2 | TRBV4-1 | CASSSDSLGLYGYTF | TGCGCCAGCAGCTCCGACAGTCTAGGGCTCTATGGCTACACCTTC
NA | NA | 13 | TRBJ1-2 | TRBV6-6 | CASSSGQPYGYTF | TGTGCCAGCAGTAGCGGACAGCCCTATGGCTACACCTTC
NA | NA | 16 | TRBJ2-1 | TRBV7-2 | CASSLAVTGARNEQFF | TGTGCCAGCAGCTTAGCGGTGACAGGAGCTCGGAATGAGCAGTTCTTC
NA | TRBD1 | 13 | TRBJ1-2 | TRBV6-6 | CASSYAGTAGYTF | TGTGCCAGCAGTTACGCCGGGACAGCTGGCTACACCTTC
NA | NA | 15 | TRBJ1-3 | TRBV5-5 | CASSLDSFSGNTIYF | TGTGCCAGCAGCCTTGACAGTTTTTCTGGAAACACCATATATTTT
NA | NA | 12 | TRBJ2-5 | TRBV19 | CASSRTTETQYF | TGTGCCAGTAGTCGGACAACAGAGACCCAGTACTTC
NA | NA | 11 | TRBJ2-7 | TRBV5-4 | CASSSGYEQYF | TGTGCCAGCAGCTCTGGCTACGAGCAGTACTTC
NA | NA | 14 | TRBJ1-2 | TRBV6-6 | CASSYGGTMSGYTF | TGTGCCAGCAGTTACGGAGGCACTATGAGTGGCTACACCTTC
NA | NA | 14 | TRBJ2-3 | TRBV5-4 | CASSVGGGTDTQYF | TGTGCCAGCAGCGTGGGTGGGGGCACAGATACGCAGTATTTT
NA | NA | 16 | TRBJ2-3 | TRBV7-2 | CASSLAETGSTDTQYF | TGTGCCAGCAGCTTAGCGGAGACAGGAAGCACAGATACGCAGTATTTT
NA | TRBD2 | 16 | TRBJ2-1 | TRBV6-4 | CASSDQSGGAGNEQFF | TGTGCCAGCAGTGACCAAAGCGGGGGGGCTGGCAATGAGCAGTTCTTC
NA | NA | 14 | TRBJ2-5 | TRBV10-3 | CAISEGLLQETQYF | TGTGCCATCAGTGAGGGCCTACTCCAAGAGACCCAGTACTTC
NA | NA | 13 | TRBJ1-3 | TRBV28 | CASSPFSGNTIYF | TGTGCCAGCAGTCCGTTCTCTGGAAACACCATATATTTT
NA | TRBD2 | 15 | TRBJ2-2 | TRBV11-3 | CASSATRGGTGELFF | TGTGCCAGCAGTGCTACTCGGGGGGGCACCGGGGAGCTGTTTTTT
NA | TRBD1 | 14 | TRBJ1-6 | TRBV6-5 | CASSYDRVNSPLHF | TGTGCCAGCAGTTACGACAGGGTAAATTCACCCCTCCACTTT
NA | NA | 14 | TRBJ2-1 | TRBV5-6 | CASSLRGSYNEQFF | TGTGCCAGCAGCTTGAGGGGCTCCTACAATGAGCAGTTCTTC
NA | NA | 16 | TRBJ2-3 | TRBV4-3 | CASSPRRGAGTDTQYF | TGCGCCAGCAGCCCCCGACGGGGGGCCGGCACAGATACGCAGTATTTT